The rows below give T cell receptor beta chains drawn from one sample of a study of cytomegalovirus exposure and HLA in healthy donors. TCRdb keeps only in-frame clones here, not all; method: immunoSEQ multiplex PCR. The sample has 150,000 to 200,000 clones; 80% to 90% are singletons. The sample taken for sequencing was PBMCs. The receptors derive from a man in his late teens or twenties in good health and CMV-seropositive. Each CDR3 is given with its conserved first and last residue. The D gene is left open where the match is weak. Clone size, where shown, is once, few, many, or a class for clones that have expanded.

v_call	j_call	clone_size	d_call	cdr3_nt	cdr3_aa
TRBV6-1	TRBJ2-3	NA	NA	TGTGCCAGCAGAAACTCGGACATCCTGGCAGATACGCAGTATTTT	CASRNSDILADTQYF
TRBV9	TRBJ1-2	NA	TRBD1	TGTGCCAGCAGCGCCAGGACAGGGGTGTATGGCTACACCTTC	CASSARTGVYGYTF
TRBV5-4	TRBJ2-1	NA	TRBD2	TGTGCCAGCAGTTATTCCGGGACTAGCGGGGGGGCTTACAATGAGCAGTTCTTC	CASSYSGTSGGAYNEQFF
TRBV7-2	TRBJ1-5	NA	NA	TGTGCCAGCAGCTTTCTATATCAGCCCCAGCATTTT	CASSFLYQPQHF
TRBV25-1	TRBJ1-2	NA	TRBD1	TGTGCCAGCGCCGGGACAGCGTATGGCTACACCTTC	CASAGTAYGYTF
TRBV5-1	TRBJ2-5	NA	NA	TGCGCCAGCAGCTCGTTGCCGGTCCAAGAGACCCAGTACTTC	CASSSLPVQETQYF
TRBV7-3	TRBJ2-7	NA	TRBD2	TGTGCCAGCAGCTTAAGGGGGGGGACCGACGAGCAGTACTTC	CASSLRGGTDEQYF
TRBV5-1	TRBJ2-7	NA	NA	TGCGCCAGCAGCTGGACAGAGGCCTACGAGCAGTACTTC	CASSWTEAYEQYF
TRBV5-1	TRBJ1-1	NA	NA	TGCGCCAGCAGCTTGAATGCCTGGGGCGCTGAAGCTTTCTTT	CASSLNAWGAEAFF
TRBV7-9	TRBJ2-7	NA	NA	TGTGCCAGCAGCTCGTTCGGCGGGTCGGGCGAGCAGTACTTC	CASSSFGGSGEQYF
TRBV5-1	TRBJ1-6	NA	TRBD1	TGCGCCAGCAGCCCGATGGGGACAGGCGACGATTTTAATTCACCCCTCCACTTT	CASSPMGTGDDFNSPLHF
TRBV5-1	TRBJ1-2	NA	TRBD1	TGCGCCAGCAGCCGGGACAGGGGGGGTGGCTATGGCTACACCTTC	CASSRDRGGGYGYTF
TRBV19	TRBJ1-5	NA	NA	TGTGCCAGTAGTATAGATGGCAGGGAGGTCCGCAATCAGCCCCAGCATTTT	CASSIDGREVRNQPQHF
TRBV27	TRBJ2-1	NA	NA	TGTGCCAGCAAAGGGAGCTCCTACAATGAGCAGTTCTTC	CASKGSSYNEQFF
TRBV5-1	TRBJ2-7	NA	TRBD1	TGCGCCAGCAGCATAGGGGGCCCCTCGGACGAGCAGTACTTC	CASSIGGPSDEQYF
TRBV5-1	TRBJ2-1	NA	TRBD2	TGCGCCAGCAGCCCTAGCGGGGGGAATTATGAGCAGTTCTTC	CASSPSGGNYEQFF
TRBV12-5	TRBJ2-7	NA	TRBD2	TGTGCTAGTGGTTTTTTTCTCGGGGGGGATTATACCGGCTACGAGCAGTACTTC	CASGFFLGGDYTGYEQYF
TRBV19	TRBJ1-3	NA	NA	TGTGCCAGTAGTCCACTTCTAATTTCTGGAAACACCATATATTTT	CASSPLLISGNTIYF
TRBV4-3	TRBJ1-1	few	NA	TGCGCCAGCAGCCAAGATCAGTCGATTCCTCCTGAAGCTTTCTTT	CASSQDQSIPPEAFF
TRBV7-2	TRBJ2-1	once	NA	TGTGCCAGCAGCTTAGCATCTGGGTCGGGAGTTTACAATGAGCAGTTCTTC	CASSLASGSGVYNEQFF
TRBV7-9	TRBJ2-1	NA	TRBD2	TGTGCCAGCAGCTTAGAGCGGGGGCCCCTGAATGAGCAGTTCTTC	CASSLERGPLNEQFF
TRBV6-5	TRBJ2-5	NA	TRBD2	TGTGCCAGCAGTTCGGCGGGGGGTCAAGAGACCCAGTACTTC	CASSSAGGQETQYF
TRBV4-2	TRBJ1-2	NA	NA	TGTGCCAGCAGCCAAAATGTCCGAGTAAACTATGGCTACACCTTC	CASSQNVRVNYGYTF
TRBV27	TRBJ1-6	NA	NA	TGTGCCAGCAGTTTAAGCGGGGTGGCCAAGGGGGTAGGTGGGGCACCCCTCCACTTT	CASSLSGVAKGVGGAPLHF
TRBV30	TRBJ1-1	NA	NA	TGTGCCTGGAGTACAATGAACACTGAAGCTTTCTTT	CAWSTMNTEAFF
TRBV20-1	TRBJ1-2	NA	NA	TGCAGTCTAGACAGGCAGGGGGGCTACACCTTC	CSLDRQGGYTF
TRBV7-2	TRBJ2-3	NA	TRBD2	TGTGCCAGCAGCAGAGCGGGGGTTAGGGGCACAGATACGCAGTATTTT	CASSRAGVRGTDTQYF
TRBV15	TRBJ2-2	once	NA	TGTGCCACCAGCGATGGGGGGGCTGACACCGGGGAGCTGTTTTTT	CATSDGGADTGELFF
TRBV6-5	TRBJ2-3	once	TRBD1	TGTGCCAGCAGCCACAAGGGACAGTTCACAGATACGCAGTATTTT	CASSHKGQFTDTQYF
TRBV6-1	TRBJ2-7	NA	NA	TGTGCCAGCAGTGAACCCCCCGGTCCCCCGGGCGAGCAGTACTTC	CASSEPPGPPGEQYF
TRBV6-4	TRBJ1-4	NA	TRBD1	TGTGCCAGCAGTGACAAGGGACAGGGTAAAAAACTGTTTTTT	CASSDKGQGKKLFF
TRBV4-1	TRBJ1-1	NA	TRBD1	TGCGCCAGCACCCAGGGACAGGGGGCGGGCACTGAAGCTTTCTTT	CASTQGQGAGTEAFF
TRBV6-5	TRBJ1-1	NA	NA	TGTGCCAGCAGTCTCACGCGACAGACTGAAGCTTTCTTT	CASSLTRQTEAFF
TRBV4-1	TRBJ1-2	NA	NA	TGCGCCAGCAGCCAAGTAACCGGCGGATTCTATGGCTACACCTTC	CASSQVTGGFYGYTF
TRBV19	TRBJ1-3	once	NA	TGTGCCAGTAGTAACGAGGGCGCGGAAAACACCATATATTTT	CASSNEGAENTIYF
TRBV27	TRBJ2-1	NA	TRBD1	TGTGCCAGCAGTTCGAACAGGGGAACCTACAATGAGCAGTTCTTC	CASSSNRGTYNEQFF
TRBV28	TRBJ2-1	NA	NA	TGTGCCAGCAGATTCAGAGGAAACGCAGGGAGGCCCGATGAGCAGTTCTTC	CASRFRGNAGRPDEQFF
TRBV6-1	TRBJ2-4	NA	NA	TGTGCCAGCAGTGATATGGGACAACTCAAAAACATTCAGTACTTC	CASSDMGQLKNIQYF
TRBV10-3	TRBJ2-2	NA	NA	TGTGCCGCGATGGGAGGTACCGGGGAGCTGTTTTTT	CAAMGGTGELFF